A single sample gave rise to the 26 T cell receptor beta chains below, sequenced in a study of T cell responses to AZD1222 COVID-19 vaccine. Produced via immunoSEQ multiplex PCR; TCRdb's table is partial and in-frame only. The table records about 120,000 clones, 85% to 95% of them present only once. Sequencing was performed on peripheral blood, taken on day 0 of AZD1222 vaccination. The receptors stem from an adult in good health.

CDR3 nucleotide sequence: TGTGCCAGCAGTTACTCGCATACAGGGCTCTACGAGCAGTACTTC. It is translated as CASSYSHTGLYEQYF. V gene TRBV6-5 combines with J gene TRBJ2-7; TRBD1 is a possible D gene (6 bases). This CDR3 spans 15 amino acids. Between the trimmed V and J ends, which lost 0 bases and 3 bases, there was a span of 12 bases. CDR1 is MNHEY, CDR2 SVGAGI, per germline.

V gene TRBV10-1 combines with J gene TRBJ2-1, with TRBD2 matching 9 bases. The CDR3 length is 14 residues. Germline V gene lookup returns CDR1 WNHNN and CDR2 SYGVQD (reference sequence). J gave up 3 bases and V 8 bases, and 5 bases lay outside the gene matches. The CDR3 sequence is CASPTSGIYNEQFF. CDR3 DNA sequence: TGCGCCAGCCCGACTAGCGGAATCTACAATGAGCAGTTCTTC.

V and J are TRBV29-1 and TRBJ2-2; maybe TRBD2 (6 bases). The germline CDR1 and CDR2 sequences are SQVTM and ANQGSEA. This CDR3 region has 14 residues. The V and J ends lost 4 bases and 1 base respectively, with 10 bases between them. The CDR3, as DNA: TGCAGCGTTGGGACTATGAAGAACACCGGGGAGCTGTTTTTT. Protein product: CSVGTMKNTGELFF.

The count of this clone is one. This chain uses TRBV28 with TRBJ2-1; 8 bases fit TRBD1. Germline CDR1 MDHEN, CDR2 SYDVKM. The CDR3 runs 17 residues. The V and J ends lost 4 bases and 0 bases, in that order; junction bases with no gene match: 8. CDR3 in DNA: TGTGCCAGCAGTTCTTTTTACAGGGGGAGCTCCTACAATGAGCAGTTCTTC. Translating gives CASSSFYRGSSYNEQFF.

This clone was found once. This sequence joins TRBV27 and TRBJ2-1; 9 nucleotides line up with TRBD1. Germline CDR1 and CDR2: MNHEY and SMNVEV (reference sequence). V shed 3 bases and J 4 bases; nucleotides not matched to a gene: 4. The CDR3 length is 15 residues. CDR3: CASSFWDRAYNEQFF. CDR3 nucleotides: TGTGCCAGCAGTTTCTGGGACAGGGCATACAATGAGCAGTTCTTC.

V and J are TRBV7-8 and TRBJ2-6; D unresolved. The CDR3 length is 15 residues. V was trimmed by 5 bases and J by 0 bases, leaving 8 bases between them. Germline assignment: CDR1 SGHVS and CDR2 FQNEAQ. In DNA form, the CDR3 reads TGTGCCAGCAGCACTCCAGCCTCTGGGGCCAACGTCCTGACTTTC. It codes for CASSTPASGANVLTF.

This clone was seen more than once but under ten times. The chain is built from TRBV20-1 and TRBJ1-1, with D unclear. The germline gives CDR1 DFQATT, CDR2 SNEGSKA (reference sequence). V was clipped by 3 bases and J by 1 base, with 3 bases between them. This CDR3 has 11 residues. The DNA for the CDR3 is TGCAGTGCTAGCGGGAACACTGAAGCTTTCTTT. This sequence encodes CSASGNTEAFF.

V gene TRBV13 combines with J gene TRBJ1-1; D not certain. Looked up from germline, CDR1 is PRHDT and CDR2 is FYEKMQ (reference sequence). The V end lost 6 bases, the J end lost 1 base, and 12 bases lay between the germline ends. The CDR3 contains 14 residues. The CDR3 is CASSPRATNTEAFF. The CDR3 DNA follows: TGTGCCAGCAGTCCCCGGGCCACGAACACTGAAGCTTTCTTT.

The chain links TRBV28 to TRBJ1-6; no firm D call. V was pared by 5 bases and J by 7 bases, with 9 bases between. The CDR3 runs to 13 residues. Germline assignment: CDR1 MDHEN and CDR2 SYDVKM. This chain's CDR3 is CASSPVVNSPLHF. CDR3 DNA sequence: TGTGCCAGCAGTCCTGTCGTGAATTCACCCCTCCACTTT.

V is TRBV30 and J is TRBJ2-1; possible D gene TRBD1, 8 bases. The CDR3 runs 13 residues. Deletions cut 5 bases from V and 5 bases from J, with 13 bases between. Germline V gene data show CDR1 as GTSNPN and CDR2 as SVGIG (reference sequence). CDR3 in amino acids: CAWDRGGDNEQFF. DNA of the CDR3: TGTGCCTGGGACAGGGGAGGGGACAATGAGCAGTTCTTC.

The rearrangement joins TRBV5-4 to TRBJ2-3; D is unclear. The CDR3 covers 13 residues. Germline CDR1 SGHNT, CDR2 YYREEE (reference sequence). Trimming removed 2 bases from V and 3 bases from J, with 7 bases in between. The CDR3 here is CASSFMETDTQYF. Here the CDR3 DNA reads TGTGCCAGCAGCTTCATGGAGACAGATACGCAGTATTTT.

This clone was recorded only once. The rearrangement links TRBV4-1 to TRBJ2-4; maybe TRBD2 (5 bases). Germline values: CDR1 MGHRA, CDR2 YSYEKL. The CDR3 consists of 22 residues. V was shortened by 2 bases and J by 0 bases, with 29 bases between the two germline ends. CDR3 nucleotides: TGCGCCAGCAGCCAATACCTTCAAGCGGTTAATTTATTGCCTATAGCCAAAAACATTCAGTACTTC. Protein product: CASSQYLQAVNLLPIAKNIQYF.

The rearrangement links TRBV27 to TRBJ2-1, with TRBD1 matching over 9 bases. This CDR3 spans 16 amino acids. Germline V lookup: CDR1 MNHEY, CDR2 SMNVEV (reference sequence). V lost 4 bases, J lost 6 bases, and 10 bases stayed unmatched. The DNA for the CDR3 is TGTGCCAGCAGTTCCTTTGGACAGGGGCGCCCCAATGAGCAGTTCTTC. Amino acids: CASSSFGQGRPNEQFF.

This sequence joins TRBV18 and TRBJ1-4; no firm D call. The germline V gene encodes CDR1 KGHSH and CDR2 LQKENI. Trimming removed 2 bases at V and 5 bases at J, with 12 bases between. The CDR3 spans 15 residues. CDR3 in amino acids: CASSPDLQTNEKLFF. The CDR3 DNA sequence: TGTGCCAGCTCACCAGATCTACAGACAAATGAAAAACTGTTTTTT. Complete variable domain (other parts from reference TRBV18 and TRBJ1-4): NAGVMQNPRHLVRRRGQEARLRCSPMKGHSHVYWYRQLPEEGLKFMVYLQKENIIDESGMPKERFSAEFPKEGPSILRIQQVVRGDSAAYFCASSPDLQTNEKLFFGSGTQLSVL.

The CDR3, as DNA: TGCGCCAGCAGCCGGGACAGACTTATGAACACTGAAGCTTTCTTT. Protein sequence: CASSRDRLMNTEAFF. The chain employs TRBV10-1 and TRBJ1-1, with 7 bases aligning to TRBD1. In germline, CDR1 is WNHNN, CDR2 SYGVQD (reference sequence). After removal of 6 bases from V and 0 bases from J, the junction contained 7 bases not matched to a gene. The CDR3 is 15 amino acids.

A few counts support this clone. The chain is built from TRBV4-2 and TRBJ2-7, with no clear D. The CDR3 has 16 amino acids. CDR1 and CDR2 from the germline V gene are LGHNA and YNFKEQ. V was pared by 3 bases and J by 1 base, with 16 bases between. CDR3: CASSQSPGWGSYEQYF. The CDR3 bases are TGTGCCAGCAGCCAGAGTCCGGGCTGGGGATCCTACGAGCAGTACTTC.

This clone was found once. V is TRBV5-1 and J is TRBJ2-3; a weak D match, TRBD1 (5 bases). The CDR3 consists of 15 residues. V lost 5 bases to trimming and J lost 0 bases, with 13 bases between them. The germline CDR1 and CDR2 sequences are SGHRS and YFSETQ. Here the CDR3 reads CASSLGDPSTDTQYF. Written as DNA, the CDR3 is TGCGCCAGCAGTTTAGGGGATCCTAGCACAGATACGCAGTATTTT.

V usage is TRBV28 and J usage is TRBJ2-3, with a weak D call TRBD2 (5 bases). Germline CDR1 and CDR2: MDHEN and SYDVKM. This CDR3 has 12 amino acids. Trimming cost V 6 bases and J 6 bases, with 10 bases left between them. The CDR3: CASSRGGDTQYF. CDR3 DNA: TGTGCCAGCAGCCGGGGTGGGGATACGCAGTATTTT.

The chain employs TRBV6-5 and TRBJ2-7; D not resolved. Per the germline V gene, CDR1 is MNHEY and CDR2 is SVGAGI. Trimming took 2 bases from V and 3 from J, leaving 8 bases between them. CDR3 length equals 13 residues. For the CDR3, the DNA is TGTGCCAGCAGTTACGACCGATACTACGAGCAGTACTTC. This codes for CASSYDRYYEQYF.

This chain connects TRBV13 to TRBJ1-1; D uncertain. Germline assignment: CDR1 PRHDT and CDR2 FYEKMQ (reference sequence). Deletions cut 0 bases from V and 4 bases from J, with 6 bases between. The CDR3 length is 13 residues. In DNA form, the CDR3 reads TGTGCCAGCAGCTTAGGCCCCACCACTGAAGCTTTCTTT. Protein sequence: CASSLGPTTEAFF.

This CDR3 is CATPPSSYNEQFF. CDR3 coding DNA: TGTGCCACGCCACCGAGCTCCTACAATGAGCAGTTCTTC. The rearrangement joins TRBV6-4 to TRBJ2-1, with D unclear. There are 13 residues in the CDR3. Germline CDR1 reads MRHNA; CDR2 reads SNTAGT. V lost 10 bases and J 0 bases, leaving 10 bases between the germline ends.

The chain links TRBV20-1 to TRBJ2-3; D call uncertain. There are 10 residues in the CDR3. Trimming stripped 5 bases from V and 5 bases from J, with 5 bases between. In germline, CDR1 is DFQATT, CDR2 SNEGSKA (reference sequence). The CDR3 nucleotides are TGCAGTGCTCGCAAAGATACGCAGTATTTT. Protein sequence: CSARKDTQYF.

The V and J genes are TRBV7-9 and TRBJ2-7; no clear D gene. Trimming took 1 base from V and 6 from J, leaving 13 bases between them. Germline assignment: CDR1 SEHNR and CDR2 FQNEAQ (reference sequence). CDR3 size: 14 residues. CDR3 DNA: TGTGCCAGCAGCTTAGTGGCTAGTTCGGCCGAGCAGTACTTC. This translates into CASSLVASSAEQYF.

The rearrangement joins TRBV27 to TRBJ1-5; maybe TRBD1 (6 bases). The germline gives CDR1 MNHEY, CDR2 SMNVEV (reference sequence). Trimming removed 4 bases at V and 2 bases at J, with 9 bases between. The CDR3 totals 14 residues. The CDR3 DNA sequence: TGTGCCAGCAGTTCGAACAGGGGCAATCAGCCCCAGCATTTT. Its protein is CASSSNRGNQPQHF.

The rearrangement links TRBV4-2 to TRBJ2-3, with D tentatively TRBD1 (6 bases). The CDR3 loop spans 14 amino acids. V gave up 3 bases and J gave up 3 bases, with 10 bases separating them. Germline V gene sequence: CDR1 LGHNA, CDR2 YNFKEQ. This CDR3 is CASSQAGDTDTQYF. The CDR3 nucleotides are TGTGCCAGCAGCCAGGCAGGGGATACAGATACGCAGTATTTT.

The chain recombines TRBV27 with TRBJ1-1; 7 nucleotides line up with TRBD1. V shed 5 bases and J 0 bases; nucleotides not matched to a gene: 6. The length of the CDR3 is 15 residues. CDR1 is MNHEY and CDR2 is SMNVEV in the germline V gene (reference sequence). The CDR3 spells CASSLRRGVNTEAFF. CDR3 in DNA: TGTGCCAGCAGTCTACGCAGGGGGGTGAACACTGAAGCTTTCTTT.